One sample yielded the 12 T cell receptor beta chains listed below, sequenced in a study of T cells in Graves' hyperthyroidism and ophthalmopathy. TCR beta CDR3 regions were amplified from RNA. The TCR CDR3 first-round RT-PCR relied on the HTBI primer set. TCRdb recomputed calls from the multiplex PCR reads with MiXCR, one row per CDR3 protein. The sample has more than 350,000 distinct CDR3 sequences, approximately 18% seen once. Sequencing was done on a sample of blood. Source of these receptors: a woman in her thirties with Graves' hyperthyroidism that later progressed to Graves' ophthalmopathy.

The chain uses TRBV29-1 and TRBJ2-1; 10 bases agree with TRBD1. The CDR3 is 14 amino acids. Germline assignment: CDR1 SQVTM and CDR2 ANQGSEA. J gave up 4 bases and V 5 bases, and 5 bases lay outside the gene matches. CDR3 region: CSVLGQGIYNEQFF. The CDR3 DNA follows: TGCAGCGTTCTGGGACAGGGGATTTACAATGAGCAGTTCTTC.

This clonotype was seen many times. J is TRBJ2-2 and V is TRBV24-1, with 10 positions matching TRBD1. After removal of 7 bases from V and 5 bases from J, the junction contained 6 bases not matched to a gene. Germline V gives CDR1 KGHDR, CDR2 SFDVKD. This CDR3 is 15 amino acids long. The CDR3 DNA reads as TGTGCCACCAGGAGGGACAGGGGAGATACCGGGGAGCTGTTTTTT. This encodes CATRRDRGDTGELFF.

This clonotype was counted many times. The chain uses TRBV19 and TRBJ1-5; 7 nucleotides agree with TRBD1. The CDR3 runs to 17 residues. CDR1 and CDR2 from the germline V gene are LNHDA and SQIVND (reference sequence). V trimming: 3 bases; J trimming: 2 bases; junction bases outside the gene matches: 10. In DNA, the CDR3 is TGTGCCAGTAGTATCTGGCCTGGGACAGACGGCAATCAGCCCCAGCATTTT. It encodes CASSIWPGTDGNQPQHF.

The CDR3: CASSQDFRGPYEQYF. The CDR3 DNA is TGTGCCAGCAGCCAAGATTTTAGGGGACCCTACGAGCAGTACTTC. The chain carries TRBV3-1 and TRBJ2-7; D assignment may be TRBD1 or TRBD2 (5 bases each). The CDR3 totals 15 residues. The V gene's germline CDR1 is LGHDT and CDR2 YNNKEL (reference sequence). V was trimmed by 0 bases and J by 2 bases, leaving 11 bases between them.

This clonotype was observed at least ten times. CDR3 loop: CASRLTGLEAFF. The CDR3 DNA reads TGTGCCAGCAGATTAACAGGGCTTGAAGCTTTCTTT. The rearrangement links TRBV28 to TRBJ1-1, with D maybe TRBD1 (6 bases). Germline CDR1 and CDR2: MDHEN and SYDVKM. CDR3 size: 12 residues. V dropped 6 bases and J dropped 7 bases, with 12 bases sitting between them.

The chain is built from TRBV7-9 and TRBJ2-1; 7 bases line up with TRBD1. Germline lookup yields CDR1 SEHNR and CDR2 FQNEAQ (reference sequence). Germline trimming cut 5 bases from V and 2 bases from J; bases unmatched to any gene: 9. This CDR3 has 16 amino acids. CDR3 DNA sequence: TGTGCCAGCAGCCGGAACCGGGACAGAACCTACAATGAGCAGTTCTTC. This translates into CASSRNRDRTYNEQFF.

This clonotype was recorded at least ten times. The chain recombines TRBV9 with TRBJ1-2; D gene unclear. Germline V gives CDR1 SGDLS, CDR2 YYNGEE. The CDR3 covers 11 residues. V dropped 4 bases and J dropped 7 bases, with 8 bases sitting between them. CDR3 region: CASSSLSGYTF. CDR3 nucleotide sequence: TGTGCCAGCAGCTCTCTCTCTGGCTACACCTTC.

This clonotype was observed at least ten times. The chain has TRBV6-1 and TRBJ1-6; D is undetermined. Germline V gene data show CDR1 as MNHNS and CDR2 as SASEGT. V lost 5 bases and J 10 bases, leaving 15 bases between the germline ends. The CDR3 consists of 14 residues. CDR3 DNA sequence: TGTGCCAGCAGTATTAAACGACTGGGGTCACCCCTCCACTTT. It yields the protein CASSIKRLGSPLHF.

This clonotype has ten or more counts. The gene calls are TRBV2 and TRBJ2-6; 10 positions agree with TRBD1. CDR3 size: 16 residues. Germline CDR1 SNHLY, CDR2 FYNNEI. Unmatched junction bases numbered 2, after V lost 6 bases and J lost 0 bases. CDR3 sequence (DNA): TGTGCCAGCAGGGACAGGGGGGACTCTGGGGCCAACGTCCTGACTTTC. It translates to CASRDRGDSGANVLTF.

The chain carries TRBV5-1 and TRBJ2-7; D unclear. The V end lost 2 bases, the J end lost 6 bases, and 18 bases lay between the germline ends. Germline V CDR1 and CDR2: SGHRS, YFSETQ. The CDR3 runs 15 residues. The CDR3, as DNA: TGCGCCAGCAGCTTCGAGGCAGTCACTCTCTCCGAGCAGTACTTC. Translated: CASSFEAVTLSEQYF.

The DNA of the CDR3 is TGCAGCGTTGAAGATTGGGTCGGGGACAGGGATGCTGGCTATGGCTACACCTTC. Amino acid sequence: CSVEDWVGDRDAGYGYTF. The chain uses TRBV29-1 and TRBJ1-2, with 9 bases fitting TRBD1. Trimming removed 0 bases from V and 4 bases from J; junction bases left unmatched: 15. This CDR3 comprises 18 residues. Germline CDR1 is SQVTM and CDR2 is ANQGSEA.

V is TRBV27 and J is TRBJ2-2; tentatively, D is TRBD2 (6 bases). This CDR3 is built from 14 residues. The V gene's germline CDR1 is MNHEY and CDR2 SMNVEV (reference sequence). V was clipped by 8 bases and J by 5 bases, with 15 bases between them. In DNA, the CDR3 is TGTGCCAGCGGACTATCCAGGGTTACCGGGGAGCTGTTTTTT. This encodes CASGLSRVTGELFF.